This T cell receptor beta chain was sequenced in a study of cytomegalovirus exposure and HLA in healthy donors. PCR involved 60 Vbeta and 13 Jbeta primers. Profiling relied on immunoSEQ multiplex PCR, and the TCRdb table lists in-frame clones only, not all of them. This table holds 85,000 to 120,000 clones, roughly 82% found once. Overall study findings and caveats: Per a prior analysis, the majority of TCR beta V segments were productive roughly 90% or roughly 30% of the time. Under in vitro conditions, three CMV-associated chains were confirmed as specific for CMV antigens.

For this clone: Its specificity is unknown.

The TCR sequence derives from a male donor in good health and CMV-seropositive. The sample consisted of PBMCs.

Written as DNA, the CDR3 is TGCGCCAGCAGCCTATTGACGGGATTTGGCTACGAGCAGTACTTC. Protein product: CASSLLTGFGYEQYF. J is TRBJ2-7 and V is TRBV4-3, with D possibly TRBD2 on 5 matching bases. The length of the CDR3 is 15 residues. CDR1 is LGHNA, CDR2 YSLEER, per germline. Trimming cost V 4 bases and J 3 bases, with 16 bases left between them.